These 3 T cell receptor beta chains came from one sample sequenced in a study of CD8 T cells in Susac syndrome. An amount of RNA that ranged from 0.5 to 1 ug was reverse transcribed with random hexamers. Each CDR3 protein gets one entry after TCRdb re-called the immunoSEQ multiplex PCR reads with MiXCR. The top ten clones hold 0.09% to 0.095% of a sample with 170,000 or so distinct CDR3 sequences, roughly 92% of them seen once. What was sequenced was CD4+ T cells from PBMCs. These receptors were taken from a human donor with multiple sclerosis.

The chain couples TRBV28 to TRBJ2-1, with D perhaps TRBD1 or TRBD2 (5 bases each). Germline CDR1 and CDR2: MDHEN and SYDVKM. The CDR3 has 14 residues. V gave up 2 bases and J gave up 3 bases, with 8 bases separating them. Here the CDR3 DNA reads TGTGCCAGCAGTTTAGGGGGAGACTACAATGAGCAGTTCTTC. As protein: CASSLGGDYNEQFF.

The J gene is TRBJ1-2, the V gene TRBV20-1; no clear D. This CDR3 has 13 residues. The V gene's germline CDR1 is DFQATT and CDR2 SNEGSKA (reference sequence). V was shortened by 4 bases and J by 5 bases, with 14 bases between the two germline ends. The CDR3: CSAITVGAYGYTF. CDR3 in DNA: TGCAGTGCTATCACGGTGGGCGCGTATGGCTACACCTTC.

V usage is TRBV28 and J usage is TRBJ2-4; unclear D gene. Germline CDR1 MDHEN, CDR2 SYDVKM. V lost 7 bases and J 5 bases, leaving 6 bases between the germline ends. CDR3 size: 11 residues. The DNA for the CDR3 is TGTGCCAGCACTCTGGAAAACATTCAGTACTTC. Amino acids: CASTLENIQYF.